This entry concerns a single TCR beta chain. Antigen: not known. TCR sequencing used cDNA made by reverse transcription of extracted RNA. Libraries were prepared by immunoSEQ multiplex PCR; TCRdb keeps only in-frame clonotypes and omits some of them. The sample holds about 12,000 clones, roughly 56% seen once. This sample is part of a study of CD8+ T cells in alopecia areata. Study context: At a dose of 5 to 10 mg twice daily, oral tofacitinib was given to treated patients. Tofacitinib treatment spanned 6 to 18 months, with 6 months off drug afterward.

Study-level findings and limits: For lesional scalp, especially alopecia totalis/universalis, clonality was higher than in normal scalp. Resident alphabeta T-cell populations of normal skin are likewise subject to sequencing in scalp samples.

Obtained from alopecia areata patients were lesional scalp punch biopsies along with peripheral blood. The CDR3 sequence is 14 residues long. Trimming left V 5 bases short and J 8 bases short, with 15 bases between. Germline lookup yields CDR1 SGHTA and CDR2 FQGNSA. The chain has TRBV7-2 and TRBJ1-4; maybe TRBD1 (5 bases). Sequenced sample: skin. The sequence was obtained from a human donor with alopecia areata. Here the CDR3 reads CASSNGPGREKLFF. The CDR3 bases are TGTGCCAGCAGCAATGGGCCAGGGAGGGAAAAACTGTTTTTT.